This T cell receptor (beta chain) was captured in a study of vaccination effects on CD4 cells after COVID-19. Study results and limitations: The study, lacking early post-infection timepoints, had few convalescent patients.

Antigen-specific CD4+ T cells were expanded with viral peptide pools in the ViraFEST assay before sequencing. Upon completion of around 9 days in culture, CD4+ T cells were isolated. Germline V gene lookup returns CDR1 KGHSH and CDR2 LQKENI. The CDR3 has 13 amino acids. V shed 3 bases and J shed 3 bases, with 6 bases lying between them. Some clones are missing from TCRdb's copy, which holds only in-frame ones; the method was immunoSEQ multiplex PCR. The sample shows fewer than 65,000 clones, roughly 79% of them seen only once. This clone was seen just once. Its antigen is undetermined. The sample consisted of CD4+ T cells from PBMCs cultured with HCoV-229E spike peptides, taken before COVID-19 vaccination. This clonotype originated in a human donor who received a COVID-19 vaccine. This chain links TRBV18 with TRBJ2-1; D is uncertain. The CDR3 is CASSPRLYNEQFF. The CDR3 DNA reads TGTGCCAGCTCACCGAGACTCTACAATGAGCAGTTCTTC.